In this sample, the clone carrying this T cell receptor (beta chain) turned up a few times. The antigen remains unidentified. This entry comes from a study of T cell repertoires in cytomegalovirus infection. The wider study: Newly reported HLA-C-restricted and thoroughly characterized HLA-B-restricted CMV epitopes were employed. Carrying CMV and the relevant HLA type showed in public TCR beta signatures. General observations from the study: There were HLA-C-restricted CMV-specific TCR beta clonotypes dominating the ex vivo response.

TCRdb re-analysed the reads in MiXCR, keeping a single row per CDR3 protein. The data show roughly 920,000 distinct CDR3 sequences, with roughly a third seen just once and around 15% held by the top ten. The CDR3 has 16 residues. In germline, CDR1 is MNHNS, CDR2 SASEGT. The V gene lost 2 bases and the J gene lost 3 bases, with 16 bases spanning the gap. The source of this sequence is a human donor in good health (CMV status not recorded). Some clones in this sample may be carry-over from other donors' samples. The rearrangement joins TRBV6-1 to TRBJ1-2, with unresolved D. This material consisted of cultured CD8+ T cells from PBMCs, taken from culture after CMV antigen stimulation. Here the CDR3 DNA reads TGTGCCAGCAGTGAAATTATGGTGGACTATTACTATGGCTACACCTTC. It translates to CASSEIMVDYYYGYTF.